This TCR beta chain is from a study of shared clonotypes between healthy human individuals. At the level of the study: Per-donor plates numbered three CD4 naive, three CD4 memory, two CD8 naive and one CD8 memory.

For this clone: Its antigen is not identified.

Germline V lookup: CDR1 LNHDA, CDR2 SQIVND (reference sequence). The CDR3 has 14 amino acids. V was clipped by 7 bases and J by 5 bases, with 15 bases between them. Profiled with immunoSEQ multiplex PCR; TCRdb holds only in-frame clones, not every one. Of more than 200,000 clones listed, approximately 65% are singletons. Overall study results and limits: Across a handful of donors, naive CD4 shared roughly 5.2%, naive CD8 around 3.5%, memory CD4 about 2.4%, memory CD8 about 0.38%. The donor pool, a small one, limited the genetic and exposure-history diversity represented.

What was sequenced was memory CD4+ T cells sorted from blood. Regarding subset: CD45RA-negative fraction. This clonotype was obtained from a man between 25 and 39 years old in good health. The V gene is TRBV19, the J gene TRBJ1-5, with D possibly matching TRBD1 (5 bases). CDR3 coding DNA: TGTGCCAGTAACCACCCCCAAGGGGATCAGCCCCAGCATTTT. Its protein is CASNHPQGDQPQHF.